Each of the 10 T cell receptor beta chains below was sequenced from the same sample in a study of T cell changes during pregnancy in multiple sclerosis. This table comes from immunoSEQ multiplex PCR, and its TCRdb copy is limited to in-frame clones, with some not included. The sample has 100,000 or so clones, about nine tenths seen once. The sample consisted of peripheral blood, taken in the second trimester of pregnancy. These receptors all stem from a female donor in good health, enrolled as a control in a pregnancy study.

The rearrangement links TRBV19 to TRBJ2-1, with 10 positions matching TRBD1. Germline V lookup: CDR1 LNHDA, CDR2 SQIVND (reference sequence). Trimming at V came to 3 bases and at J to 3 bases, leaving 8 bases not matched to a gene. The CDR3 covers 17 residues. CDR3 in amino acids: CASSMTPGTGDYNEQFF. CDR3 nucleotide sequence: TGTGCCAGTAGTATGACCCCCGGGACAGGGGACTACAATGAGCAGTTCTTC.

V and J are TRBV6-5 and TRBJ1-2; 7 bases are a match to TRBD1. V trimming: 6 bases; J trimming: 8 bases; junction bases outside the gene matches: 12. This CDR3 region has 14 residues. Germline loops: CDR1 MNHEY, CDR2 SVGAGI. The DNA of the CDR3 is TGTGCCAGCAGAACCTCCCCAGGGGGTCAGGGCTACACCTTC. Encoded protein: CASRTSPGGQGYTF.

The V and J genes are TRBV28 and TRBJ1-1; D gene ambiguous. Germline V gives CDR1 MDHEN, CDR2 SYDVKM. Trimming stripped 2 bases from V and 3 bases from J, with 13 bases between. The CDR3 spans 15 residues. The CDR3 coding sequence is TGTGCCAGCAGTTTACCCGTTTGGTTAGACACTGAAGCTTTCTTT. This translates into CASSLPVWLDTEAFF.

This CDR3 is CASCGQALIEPQHF. The CDR3 region has the DNA TGTGCCTCTTGTGGACAGGCCCTAATCGAGCCCCAGCATTTT. The chain employs TRBV19 and TRBJ1-5; 7 nucleotides line up with TRBD1. Germline V gene data show CDR1 as LNHDA and CDR2 as SQIVND (reference sequence). The CDR3 sequence is 14 residues long. Trimming took 11 bases from V and 8 from J; bases not matched to a gene: 15.

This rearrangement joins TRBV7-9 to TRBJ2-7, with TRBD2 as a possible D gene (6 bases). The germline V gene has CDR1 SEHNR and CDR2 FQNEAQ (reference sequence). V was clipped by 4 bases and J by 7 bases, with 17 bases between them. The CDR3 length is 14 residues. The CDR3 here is CASSSGTSWWEQYF. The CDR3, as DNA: TGTGCCAGCAGCTCTGGTACTAGCTGGTGGGAGCAGTACTTC.

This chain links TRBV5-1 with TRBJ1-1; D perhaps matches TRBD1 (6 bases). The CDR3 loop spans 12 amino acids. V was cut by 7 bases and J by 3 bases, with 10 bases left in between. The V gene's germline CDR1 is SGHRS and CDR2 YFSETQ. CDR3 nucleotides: TGCGCCAGCGGAGAGGGGGACACTGAAGCTTTCTTT. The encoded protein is CASGEGDTEAFF.

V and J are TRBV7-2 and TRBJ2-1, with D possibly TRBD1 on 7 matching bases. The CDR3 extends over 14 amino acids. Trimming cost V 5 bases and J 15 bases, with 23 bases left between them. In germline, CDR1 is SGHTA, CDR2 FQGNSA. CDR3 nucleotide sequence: TGTGCCAGCAGCCCATCCGGGACAGCCCGGGGGCGGTTCTTC. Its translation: CASSPSGTARGRFF.

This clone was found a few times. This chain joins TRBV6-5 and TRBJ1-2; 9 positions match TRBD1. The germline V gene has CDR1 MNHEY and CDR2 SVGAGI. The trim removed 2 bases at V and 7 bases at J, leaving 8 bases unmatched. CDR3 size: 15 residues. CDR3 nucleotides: TGTGCCAGCAGTTACGGGGGACAGGGTACGTCTGGCTACACCTTC. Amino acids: CASSYGGQGTSGYTF.

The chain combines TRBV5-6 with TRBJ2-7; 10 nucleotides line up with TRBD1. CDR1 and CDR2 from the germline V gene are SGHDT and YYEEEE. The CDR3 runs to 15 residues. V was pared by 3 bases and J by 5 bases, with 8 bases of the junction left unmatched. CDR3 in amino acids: CASSYYDRGPDEQYF. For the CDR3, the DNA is TGTGCCAGCAGCTATTACGACAGGGGGCCGGACGAGCAGTACTTC.

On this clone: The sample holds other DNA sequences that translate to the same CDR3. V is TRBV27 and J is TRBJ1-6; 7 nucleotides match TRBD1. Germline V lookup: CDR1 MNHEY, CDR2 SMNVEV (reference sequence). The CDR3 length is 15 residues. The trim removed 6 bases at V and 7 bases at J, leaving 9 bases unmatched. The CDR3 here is CASSFTGTENSPLHF. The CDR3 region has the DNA TGTGCCAGCAGCTTCACCGGGACAGAGAATTCACCCCTCCACTTT.